This T cell receptor beta chain was recovered during a study of cytomegalovirus exposure and HLA in healthy donors. This clone was detected only once. This PCR relied on a set of 60 Vbeta primers and 13 Jbeta primers. Assay used: immunoSEQ multiplex PCR; TCRdb lists only in-frame clones, some missing. The sample includes 150,000 to 200,000 clones, around 76% of them seen just once. V was pared by 4 bases and J by 2 bases, with 2 bases of the junction left unmatched. The CDR3 runs 14 residues. Germline CDR1 SGHNT, CDR2 YYREEE (reference sequence). The V call is TRBV5-4, the J call TRBJ2-7; 11 bases match TRBD1. This sequence originates from a man in his forties or fifties in good health and CMV-seronegative. The sequencing sample was made of PBMCs. DNA of the CDR3: TGTGCCAGCAGCGCGGGACAGGGGGCCTACGAGCAGTACTTC. Protein sequence: CASSAGQGAYEQYF.